A selection of T cell receptor beta chains follows, all from one sample in a study of PD-1 and CTLA-4 blockade in melanoma. Produced via immunoSEQ multiplex PCR; TCRdb's table is partial and in-frame only. The data hold almost 30,000 clones, with 85% to 90% observed a single time. The material was CD8+ T cells from peripheral blood, obtained before anti-PD-1 treatment. Receptor source: a human donor with melanoma. CDR3s include the opening cysteine and the closing phenylalanine or tryptophan. A D gene is named only where the DNA matches it firmly.

j_call v_call d_call cdr3_aa cdr3_nt
TRBJ2-2 TRBV6-5 - CASSRGPGAGELFF TGTGCCAGCAGTCGCGGACCGGGCGCCGGGGAGCTGTTTTTT
TRBJ1-2 TRBV7-9 - CASSSGDYGYTF TGTGCCAGCAGCTCGGGAGACTATGGCTACACCTTC
TRBJ1-2 TRBV6-5 - CASRRVGDYGYTF TGTGCCAGCAGGCGAGTAGGGGACTATGGCTACACCTTC
TRBJ1-2 TRBV6-1 - CASSEGRSALYGYTF TGTGCCAGCAGTGAAGGAAGGTCTGCCCTCTATGGCTACACCTTC
TRBJ2-1 TRBV5-1 - CASSLMGVGNEQFF TGCGCCAGCAGCTTGATGGGCGTAGGTAATGAGCAGTTCTTC
TRBJ2-7 TRBV19 - CASNRGSGGEQYF TGTGCCAGTAACAGGGGCTCCGGGGGAGAGCAGTACTTC
TRBJ2-3 TRBV28 - CASSIGGTSTDTQYF TGTGCCAGCAGTATCGGAGGAACTAGCACAGATACGCAGTATTTT
TRBJ2-2 TRBV19 - CASSMRGVSSNTGELFF TGTGCCAGTAGTATGAGGGGGGTTTCTTCGAACACCGGGGAGCTGTTTTTT
TRBJ2-1 TRBV28 - CASRGGITGDEQFF TGTGCCAGTCGAGGGGGGATTACCGGGGATGAGCAGTTCTTC
TRBJ1-1 TRBV3-1/TRBV3-2 - CASSQEWGNLEAFF TGTGCCAGCAGCCAAGAATGGGGGAACCTTGAAGCTTTCTTT
TRBJ2-2 TRBV24-1 TRBD1 CATSDLGQGTGELFF TGTGCCACCAGTGATTTGGGACAGGGCACCGGGGAGCTGTTTTTT